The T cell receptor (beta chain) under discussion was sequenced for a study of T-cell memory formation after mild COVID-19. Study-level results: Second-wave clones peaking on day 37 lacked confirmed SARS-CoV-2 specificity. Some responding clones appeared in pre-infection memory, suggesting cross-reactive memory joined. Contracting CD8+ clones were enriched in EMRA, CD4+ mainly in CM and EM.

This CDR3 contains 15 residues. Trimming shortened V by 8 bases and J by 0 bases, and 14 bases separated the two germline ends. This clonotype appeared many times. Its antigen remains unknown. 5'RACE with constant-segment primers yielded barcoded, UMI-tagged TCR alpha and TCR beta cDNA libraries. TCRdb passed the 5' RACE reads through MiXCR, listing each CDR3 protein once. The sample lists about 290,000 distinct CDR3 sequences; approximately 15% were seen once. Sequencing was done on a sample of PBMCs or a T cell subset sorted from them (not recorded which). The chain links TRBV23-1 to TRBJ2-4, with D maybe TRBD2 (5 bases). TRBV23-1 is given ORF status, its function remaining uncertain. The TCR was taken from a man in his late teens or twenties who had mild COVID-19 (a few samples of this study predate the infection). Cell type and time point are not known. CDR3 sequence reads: CASLRLLSAKNIQYF. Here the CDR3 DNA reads TGCGCCAGCTTGAGACTACTTTCAGCCAAAAACATTCAGTACTTC.